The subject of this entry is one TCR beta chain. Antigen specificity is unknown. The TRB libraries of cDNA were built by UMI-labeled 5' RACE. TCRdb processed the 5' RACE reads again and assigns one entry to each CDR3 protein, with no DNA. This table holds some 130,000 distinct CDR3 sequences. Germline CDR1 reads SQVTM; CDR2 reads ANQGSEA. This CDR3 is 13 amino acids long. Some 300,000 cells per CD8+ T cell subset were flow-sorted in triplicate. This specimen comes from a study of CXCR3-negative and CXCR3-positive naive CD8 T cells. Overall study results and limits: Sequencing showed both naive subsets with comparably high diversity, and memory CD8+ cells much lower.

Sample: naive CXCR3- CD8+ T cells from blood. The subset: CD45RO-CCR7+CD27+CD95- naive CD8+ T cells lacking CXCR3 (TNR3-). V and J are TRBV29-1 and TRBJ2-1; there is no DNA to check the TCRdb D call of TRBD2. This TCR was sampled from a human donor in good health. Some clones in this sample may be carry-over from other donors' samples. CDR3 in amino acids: CSVVGRVCNEQFF.